Listed below are T cell receptor beta chains from one sample, sequenced in a study of shared clonotypes between healthy human individuals. TCRdb's table, derived via immunoSEQ multiplex PCR, lists solely in-frame clones and lacks some. Here the sample spans a few million clones, more than 80% being singletons. Material for sequencing was naive CD4+ T cells from PBMCs. The source is a man between 18 and 35 years old in good health. Some clones in this sample may be carry-over from other donors' samples. The CDR3 runs from the conserved cysteine through the conserved F or W. The D gene is left open where the match is weak. Size tells how often a clone was seen (once, few, many) or the class of an expanded clone, and some rows leave it out.

. | TRBJ2-7 | . | TRBV15 | CATSGTGIGEQYF | TGTGCCACCAGCGGAACAGGGATCGGCGAGCAGTACTTC
. | TRBJ1-1 | TRBD1 | TRBV5-1 | CASSTGAVDTEAFF | TGCGCCAGCAGCACAGGGGCGGTGGACACTGAAGCTTTCTTT
. | TRBJ1-3 | . | TRBV10-2 | CASSEAESSGNTIYF | TGCGCCAGCAGTGAGGCGGAAAGCTCTGGAAACACCATATATTTT
. | TRBJ1-5 | TRBD1 | TRBV27 | CASSPRTGSSNQPQHF | TGTGCCAGCAGTCCCCGGACAGGCTCTAGCAATCAGCCCCAGCATTTT
few | TRBJ1-1 | TRBD1 | TRBV4-1 | CASSRQGTGAEAFF | TGCGCCAGCAGCCGCCAGGGGACAGGGGCTGAAGCTTTCTTT
once | TRBJ2-3 | TRBD2 | TRBV28 | CASSSAGGHTDTQYF | TGTGCCAGCAGTTCAGCGGGGGGCCACACAGATACGCAGTATTTT
. | TRBJ2-5 | TRBD1 | TRBV11-2 | CASSLGTGGARETQYF | TGTGCCAGCAGCTTAGGGACAGGGGGCGCGAGAGAGACCCAGTACTTC
. | TRBJ2-3 | TRBD2 | TRBV2 | CASSVLAGGTDTQYF | TGTGCCAGCAGTGTCCTAGCGGGAGGAACAGATACGCAGTATTTT
. | TRBJ2-7 | . | TRBV5-1 | CASSLEVWSVEQYF | TGCGCCAGCAGCTTGGAAGTTTGGAGCGTCGAGCAGTACTTC
. | TRBJ2-7 | . | TRBV27 | CASSLLALNLDSYEQYF | TGTGCCAGCAGTTTGCTAGCACTAAACTTGGACTCCTACGAGCAGTACTTC
. | TRBJ2-7 | TRBD2 | TRBV4-1 | CASSLSSGSYEQYF | TGCGCCAGCAGCCTCTCTAGCGGGAGCTACGAGCAGTACTTC
. | TRBJ2-7 | . | TRBV6-1 | CASSPLPTLGREQYF | TGTGCCAGCAGTCCCTTGCCAACTCTAGGGCGCGAGCAGTACTTC
few | TRBJ1-5 | . | TRBV27 | CASSETGGQPQHF | TGTGCCAGCAGCGAGACAGGCGGTCAGCCCCAGCATTTT
. | TRBJ1-1 | . | TRBV7-2 | CASSLEQLMNTEAFF | TGTGCCAGCAGCTTAGAACAGCTCATGAACACTGAAGCTTTCTTT
. | TRBJ2-1 | . | TRBV5-1 | CASVRAGQYNEQFF | TGCGCCAGCGTCCGAGCAGGGCAGTACAATGAGCAGTTCTTC
. | TRBJ2-1 | . | TRBV27 | CASCKMATSRGGNEQFF | TGTGCCAGCTGCAAGATGGCTACTAGTCGTGGGGGGAATGAGCAGTTCTTC
. | TRBJ2-3 | TRBD1 | TRBV5-1 | CASSPGTGRDTQYF | TGCGCCAGCAGCCCGGGGACAGGGAGAGATACGCAGTATTTT
. | TRBJ2-1 | . | TRBV5-1 | CASSPIAKTYNEQFF | TGCGCCAGCAGCCCGATAGCCAAAACCTACAATGAGCAGTTCTTC
. | TRBJ1-2 | TRBD1 | TRBV29-1 | CSVEGATGGSGYTF | TGCAGCGTTGAAGGGGCGACAGGGGGCAGCGGCTACACCTTC
once | TRBJ1-1 | . | TRBV7-8 | CASSLAGALTLNTEAFF | TGTGCCAGCAGCTTAGCCGGCGCCCTGACATTGAACACTGAAGCTTTCTTT
. | TRBJ1-2 | TRBD1 | TRBV2 | CASSFTGGGGGYTF | TGTGCCAGCAGTTTTACAGGGGGCGGCGGTGGCTACACCTTC
. | TRBJ2-7 | . | TRBV5-1 | CASSLARGGVYEQYF | TGCGCCAGCAGCTTGGCAAGGGGTGGGGTCTACGAGCAGTACTTC
. | TRBJ2-5 | TRBD1 | TRBV6-1 | CASSENRLVQGRETQYF | TGTGCCAGCAGTGAAAATCGATTGGTACAGGGGAGAGAGACCCAGTACTTC
. | TRBJ1-4 | . | TRBV29-1 | CSAQGADEKLFF | TGCAGCGCCCAGGGAGCCGATGAAAAACTGTTTTTT
. | TRBJ1-1 | . | TRBV9 | CASSDTWGTEAFF | TGTGCCAGCAGCGATACTTGGGGCACTGAAGCTTTCTTT
. | TRBJ2-1 | . | TRBV7-8 | CASSLKGDIYNEQFF | TGTGCCAGCAGCTTAAAGGGCGACATCTACAATGAGCAGTTCTTC
. | TRBJ2-7 | TRBD1 | TRBV2 | CASKGDRGPYEQYF | TGTGCCAGCAAAGGAGACAGGGGGCCCTACGAGCAGTACTTC
. | TRBJ1-2 | TRBD1 | TRBV28 | CASSLSLHPGQGIYGYTF | TGTGCCAGCAGTTTATCCCTTCACCCGGGACAGGGAATCTATGGCTACACCTTC
once | TRBJ2-3 | . | TRBV7-3 | CASSLVAVHTDTQYF | TGTGCCAGCAGCTTAGTAGCGGTTCACACAGATACGCAGTATTTT
. | TRBJ1-4 | TRBD1 | TRBV6-5 | CASSPRTGAEKLFF | TGTGCCAGCAGCCCCAGGACAGGGGCGGAAAAACTGTTTTTT
once | TRBJ2-3 | . | TRBV29-1 | CSVDLGADTQYF | TGCAGCGTTGACCTAGGGGCAGATACGCAGTATTTT
. | TRBJ2-5 | . | TRBV6-5 | CASSSPRGVEETQYF | TGTGCCAGCAGTTCCCCCCGTGGGGTGGAGGAGACCCAGTACTTC
. | TRBJ1-2 | . | TRBV27 | CASGGAGIYGYTF | TGTGCCAGCGGGGGGGCAGGGATCTATGGCTACACCTTC